Listed below are T cell receptor beta chains from one sample, sequenced in a study of T cell responses to AZD1222 COVID-19 vaccine. Clones were read by immunoSEQ multiplex PCR, and TCRdb kept only the in-frame ones, dropping some. The sample has about 130,000 clones; roughly 93% are singletons. Sequenced here: peripheral blood, sampled on day 0 of AZD1222 vaccination. These receptors all stem from an adult in good health. The CDR3 runs from the conserved cysteine through the conserved F or W. Each record gives: CDR3 length, J gene, D gene, V gene, CDR3 protein, CDR3 DNA. The D gene is left open where the match is weak.

length: 15; J: TRBJ2-2; D: -; V: TRBV11-2; CDR3: CASSLRGANTGELFF; DNA: TGTGCCAGCAGCTTACGCGGGGCGAACACCGGGGAGCTGTTTTTT
length: 17; J: TRBJ1-4; D: -; V: TRBV28; CDR3: CASSRPRLTGEDEKLFF; DNA: TGTGCCAGCAGTCGCCCTCGATTGACAGGCGAGGATGAAAAACTGTTTTTT
length: 11; J: TRBJ1-2; D: -; V: TRBV29-1; CDR3: CSVGVDYGYTF; DNA: TGCAGCGTTGGGGTGGACTATGGCTACACCTTC
length: 14; J: TRBJ1-5; D: -; V: TRBV6-5; CDR3: CVTQGHWGNQPQHF; DNA: TGTGTCACACAGGGACATTGGGGCAATCAGCCCCAGCATTTT
length: 17; J: TRBJ2-1; D: TRBD2; V: TRBV19; CDR3: CASSIFTSGSSYNEQFF; DNA: TGTGCCAGTAGTATTTTTACTAGCGGGAGTTCCTACAATGAGCAGTTCTTC
length: 15; J: TRBJ2-7; D: -; V: TRBV11-2; CDR3: CASSSYRDSSYEQYF; DNA: TGTGCCAGCAGCTCGTACAGAGATAGCTCCTACGAGCAGTACTTC
length: 19; J: TRBJ1-3; D: -; V: TRBV7-9; CDR3: CASSLAILGGRLSGNTIYF; DNA: TGTGCCAGCAGCTTAGCAATCCTCGGGGGACGACTCTCTGGAAACACCATATATTTT
length: 14; J: TRBJ2-7; D: TRBD1; V: TRBV10-3; CDR3: CAISDKDRAYEQYF; DNA: TGTGCCATCAGTGACAAGGACAGGGCCTACGAGCAGTACTTC
length: 14; J: TRBJ1-5; D: -; V: TRBV7-9; CDR3: CASSQGRGNQPQHF; DNA: TGTGCCAGCAGCCAGGGGCGAGGCAATCAGCCCCAGCATTTT
length: 11; J: TRBJ2-5; D: -; V: TRBV5-1; CDR3: CASSVQETQYF; DNA: TGCGCCAGCAGCGTCCAAGAGACCCAGTACTTC
length: 15; J: TRBJ1-2; D: TRBD1; V: TRBV10-3; CDR3: CAISESRQGADGYTF; DNA: TGTGCCATCAGTGAGTCCCGACAGGGGGCCGATGGCTACACCTTC
length: 12; J: TRBJ2-7; D: -; V: TRBV7-2; CDR3: CASKEQGSEQYF; DNA: TGTGCCAGCAAAGAACAGGGAAGCGAGCAGTACTTC
length: 13; J: TRBJ1-3; D: TRBD1; V: TRBV2; CDR3: CASSGTGFNTIYF; DNA: TGTGCCAGCAGCGGGACAGGGTTCAACACCATATATTTT